This T cell receptor beta chain emerged from a study of CD8+ T cells in alopecia areata. Study-wide results and limits: Normal scalp showed lower clonality than lesional scalp, especially alopecia totalis/universalis.

The CDR3 is 11 amino acids. V lost 7 bases and J 7 bases, leaving 11 bases between the germline ends. CDR1 is SQVTM and CDR2 is ANQGSEA in the germline V gene. Extracted RNA was reverse transcribed into cDNA, the sequencing template. The assay was immunoSEQ multiplex PCR, and TCRdb's table has in-frame clones only and misses some. The sample yields about 150,000 clones, around 87% seen once. With respect to this clone: Its target is not known.

Peripheral blood, together with lesional scalp punch biopsies, was collected from alopecia areata patients. The sample was CD8+ T cells sorted from blood, taken at week 0. This rearrangement joins TRBV29-1 to TRBJ2-1, with D possibly matching TRBD2 (5 bases). This clonotype was sampled from a human donor with alopecia areata. The CDR3: CSAPSGNEQFF. CDR3 in DNA: TGCAGCGCCCCATCGGGAAATGAGCAGTTCTTC.